This T cell receptor beta chain was profiled in a study of CD8+ T cells in alopecia areata. Isolated RNA was reverse transcribed into cDNA used as the sequencing template. The protocol was immunoSEQ multiplex PCR, while the TCRdb copy is restricted to in-frame clones and leaves out a portion. The sample includes approximately 210,000 clones, around 64% of them seen just once. The CDR3 is made up of 16 amino acids. V shed 4 bases and J 5 bases; nucleotides not matched to a gene: 8. From germline, CDR1 is SEHNR and CDR2 FQNEAQ (reference sequence). Treatment of the sample: oral pan-JAK inhibitor, 5-10 mg twice daily.

The sample was CD4+ T cells sorted from blood, taken between weeks 47 and 50, from a patient treated with tofacitinib. The rearrangement joins TRBV7-9 to TRBJ2-5, with 12 bases matching TRBD2. The source of this sequence is a human donor with alopecia areata. For the CDR3, the DNA is TGTGCCAGCAGCTCATCTAGCGGGGGGGCCGCGGAGACCCAGTACTTC. It is translated as CASSSSSGGAAETQYF.